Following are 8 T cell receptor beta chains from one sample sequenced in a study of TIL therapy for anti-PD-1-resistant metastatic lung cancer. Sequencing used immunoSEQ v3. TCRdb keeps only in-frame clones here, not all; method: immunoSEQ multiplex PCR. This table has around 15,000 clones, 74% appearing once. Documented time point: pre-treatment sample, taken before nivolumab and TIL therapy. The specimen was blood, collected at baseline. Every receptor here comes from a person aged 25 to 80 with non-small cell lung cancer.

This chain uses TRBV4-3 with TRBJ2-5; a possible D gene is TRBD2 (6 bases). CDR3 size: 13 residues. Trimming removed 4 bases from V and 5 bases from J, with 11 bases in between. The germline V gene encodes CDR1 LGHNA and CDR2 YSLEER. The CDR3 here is CASSLGLAETQYF. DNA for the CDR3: TGCGCCAGCAGCCTCGGTCTAGCGGAGACCCAGTACTTC.

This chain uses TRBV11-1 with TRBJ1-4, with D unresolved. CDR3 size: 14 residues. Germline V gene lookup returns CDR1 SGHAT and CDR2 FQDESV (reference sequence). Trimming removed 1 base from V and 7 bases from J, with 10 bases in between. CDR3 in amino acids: CASSLGGVGEKLFF. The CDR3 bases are TGTGCCAGCAGCTTAGGTGGAGTTGGTGAAAAACTGTTTTTT.

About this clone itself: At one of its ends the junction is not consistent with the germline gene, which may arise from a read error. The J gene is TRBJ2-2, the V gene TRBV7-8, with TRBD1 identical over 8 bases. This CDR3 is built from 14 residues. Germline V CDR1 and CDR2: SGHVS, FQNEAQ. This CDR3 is CASSFTGGNGELFF. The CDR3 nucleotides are TGCGCCAGCAGTTTCACAGGGGGTAACGGGGAGCTGTTTTTT.

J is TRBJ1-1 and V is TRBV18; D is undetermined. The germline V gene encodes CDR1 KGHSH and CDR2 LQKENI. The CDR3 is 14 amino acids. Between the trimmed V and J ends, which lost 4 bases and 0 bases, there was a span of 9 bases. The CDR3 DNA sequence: TGTGCCAGCTCACGGGCAGGCATGAACACTGAAGCTTTCTTT. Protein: CASSRAGMNTEAFF.

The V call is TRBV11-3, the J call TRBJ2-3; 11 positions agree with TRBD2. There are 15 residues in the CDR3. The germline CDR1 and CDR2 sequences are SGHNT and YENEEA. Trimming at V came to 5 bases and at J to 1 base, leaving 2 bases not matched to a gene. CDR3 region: CASSPTSGGTDTQYF. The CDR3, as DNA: TGTGCCAGCAGCCCGACTAGCGGGGGCACAGATACGCAGTATTTT.

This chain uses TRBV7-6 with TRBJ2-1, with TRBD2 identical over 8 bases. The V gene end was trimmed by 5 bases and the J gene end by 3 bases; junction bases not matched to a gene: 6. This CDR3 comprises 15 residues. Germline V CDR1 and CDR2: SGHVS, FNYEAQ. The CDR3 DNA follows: TGTGCCAGCAGCGGTCGCAGCGGGGGCTACAATGAGCAGTTCTTC. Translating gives CASSGRSGGYNEQFF.

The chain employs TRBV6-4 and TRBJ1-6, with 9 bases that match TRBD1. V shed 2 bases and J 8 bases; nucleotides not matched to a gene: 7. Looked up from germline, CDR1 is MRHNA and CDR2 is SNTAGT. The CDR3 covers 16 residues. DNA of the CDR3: TGTGCCAGCAGTGACGGGGACAGGGAGGGAGATTCACCCCTCCACTTT. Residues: CASSDGDREGDSPLHF.

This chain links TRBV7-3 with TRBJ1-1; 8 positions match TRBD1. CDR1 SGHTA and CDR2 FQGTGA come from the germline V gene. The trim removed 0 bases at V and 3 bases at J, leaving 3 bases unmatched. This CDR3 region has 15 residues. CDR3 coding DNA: TGTGCCAGCAGCTTAACGAACAGGGGGGACACTGAAGCTTTCTTT. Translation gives CASSLTNRGDTEAFF.